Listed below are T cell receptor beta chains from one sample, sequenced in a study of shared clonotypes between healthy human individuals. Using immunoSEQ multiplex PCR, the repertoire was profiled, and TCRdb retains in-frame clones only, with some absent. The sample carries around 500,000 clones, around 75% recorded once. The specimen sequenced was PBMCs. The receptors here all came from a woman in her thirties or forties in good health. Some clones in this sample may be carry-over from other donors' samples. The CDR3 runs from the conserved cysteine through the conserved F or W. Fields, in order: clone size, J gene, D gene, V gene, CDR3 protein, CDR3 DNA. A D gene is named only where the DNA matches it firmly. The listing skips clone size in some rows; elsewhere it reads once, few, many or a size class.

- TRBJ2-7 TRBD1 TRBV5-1 CASSLGPQGAGYEQYF TGCGCCAGCAGCTTGGGGCCGCAGGGGGCAGGATACGAGCAGTACTTC
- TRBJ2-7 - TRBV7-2 CASSLPGSAYEQYF TGTGCCAGCAGCTTACCGGGAAGCGCCTACGAGCAGTACTTC
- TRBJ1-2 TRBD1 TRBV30 CAYRPNRGPFGYTF TGTGCCTACCGCCCGAACAGGGGGCCTTTTGGCTACACCTTC
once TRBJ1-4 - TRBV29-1 CSVLGRGTNEKLFF TGCAGCGTTCTCGGGAGGGGAACTAATGAAAAACTGTTTTTT
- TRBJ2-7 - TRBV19 CASSYDRDTYEQYF TGTGCCAGTAGTTATGACCGGGACACCTACGAGCAGTACTTC
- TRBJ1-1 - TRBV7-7 CASSSTVDTEAFF TGTGCTAGCAGCTCGACGGTTGACACTGAAGCTTTCTTT
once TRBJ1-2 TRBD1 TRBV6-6 CASSDQGAANYGYTF TGTGCCAGCAGCGATCAGGGGGCGGCTAACTATGGCTACACCTTC
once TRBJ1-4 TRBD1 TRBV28 CASSQGGRGNEKLFF TGTGCCAGCTCCCAAGGGGGCAGGGGAAACGAAAAACTGTTTTTT
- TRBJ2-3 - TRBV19 CASSPNVDTQYF TGTGCCAGTAGTCCCAATGTAGATACGCAGTATTTT
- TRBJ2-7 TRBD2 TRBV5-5 CASSVSGRAYEQYF TGTGCCAGCAGCGTTAGCGGGAGGGCCTACGAGCAGTACTTC
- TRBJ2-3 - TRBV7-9 CASSFPFGGTTDTQYF TGTGCCAGCAGCTTCCCGTTCGGGGGAACCACAGATACGCAGTATTTT
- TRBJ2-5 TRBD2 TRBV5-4 CASSLASGSWETQYF TGTGCCAGCAGCTTGGCTAGCGGGAGTTGGGAGACCCAGTACTTC
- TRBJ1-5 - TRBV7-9 CASSLASQHQPQHF TGTGCCAGCAGCTTAGCGTCCCAGCATCAGCCCCAGCATTTT
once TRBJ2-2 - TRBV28 CASNPPSRVGELFF TGTGCCAGCAACCCTCCAAGTCGAGTCGGGGAGCTGTTTTTT
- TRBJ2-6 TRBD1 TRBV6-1 CASSEAGTANSGANVLTF TGTGCCAGCAGTGAAGCCGGGACAGCTAACTCTGGGGCCAACGTCCTGACTTTC
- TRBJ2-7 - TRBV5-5 CASSLVAGLAYEQYF TGTGCCAGCAGCTTGGTTGCGGGACTGGCCTACGAGCAGTACTTC
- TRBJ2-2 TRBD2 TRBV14 CASSPQRGYTGELFF TGTGCCAGCAGTCCACAGCGGGGATACACCGGGGAGCTGTTTTTT
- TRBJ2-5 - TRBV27 CASSLRASGQPDYQETQYF TGTGCCAGCAGTTTACGAGCCTCGGGTCAGCCGGACTACCAAGAGACCCAGTACTTC
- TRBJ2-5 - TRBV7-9 CASSLEGGEETQYF TGTGCCAGCAGCTTAGAGGGAGGAGAAGAGACCCAGTACTTC
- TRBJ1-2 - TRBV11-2 CASSQGTTYGYTF TGTGCCAGCAGCCAGGGGACAACCTATGGCTACACCTTC
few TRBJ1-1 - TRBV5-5 CASSQTANTEAFF TGTGCCAGCAGCCAAACAGCGAACACTGAAGCTTTCTTT
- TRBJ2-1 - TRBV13 CASSLKGINEQFF TGTGCCAGCAGCTTAAAGGGGATCAATGAGCAGTTCTTC
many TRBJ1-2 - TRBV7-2 CASSLVAGSSNYGYTF TGTGCCAGCAGCTTAGTCGCGGGCAGCTCTAACTATGGCTACACCTTC
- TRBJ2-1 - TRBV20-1 CRLGPEQFF TGCAGGTTAGGGCCTGAGCAGTTCTTC
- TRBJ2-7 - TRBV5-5 CASSLVEGPSYEQYF TGTGCCAGCAGCTTGGTTGAGGGCCCGTCCTACGAGCAGTACTTC
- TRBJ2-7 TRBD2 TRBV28 CASSFLLAGYEQYF TGTGCCAGCAGTTTCCTCCTAGCGGGCTACGAGCAGTACTTC
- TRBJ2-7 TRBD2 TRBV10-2 CASSATSGSLNEQYF TGCGCCAGCAGTGCAACTAGCGGGAGTCTGAACGAGCAGTACTTC
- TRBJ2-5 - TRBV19 CASSIIFPETQYF TGTGCCAGTAGTATAATCTTTCCAGAGACCCAGTACTTC
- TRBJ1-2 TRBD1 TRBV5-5 CASSLARNMMTGGAGYGYTF TGTGCCAGCAGCTTGGCCCGCAATATGATGACAGGGGGCGCGGGCTATGGCTACACCTTC
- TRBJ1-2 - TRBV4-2 CASSQDGTSYGYTF TGTGCCAGCAGCCAAGATGGGACAAGTTATGGCTACACCTTC
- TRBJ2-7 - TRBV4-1 CASSQDRIGSVSSYEQYF TGCGCCAGCAGCCAAGATCGTATCGGGAGCGTTTCCTCCTACGAGCAGTACTTC
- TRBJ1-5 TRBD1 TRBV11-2 CASSFGQGAGQPQHF TGTGCCAGCAGCTTTGGACAGGGGGCCGGTCAGCCCCAGCATTTT
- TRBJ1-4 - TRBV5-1 CASSLEGMGEKLFF TGCGCCAGCAGCTTGGAGGGAATGGGTGAAAAACTGTTTTTT
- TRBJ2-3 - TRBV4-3 CASSQDLGVADTQYF TGCGCCAGCAGCCAAGATCTCGGAGTAGCAGATACGCAGTATTTT
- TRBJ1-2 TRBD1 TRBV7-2 CASSLNRGREDGYTF TGTGCCAGCAGCTTAAACAGGGGGCGCGAGGATGGCTACACCTTC
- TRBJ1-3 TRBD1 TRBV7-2 CASSRQGGNTIYF TGTGCCAGCAGCCGACAGGGGGGAAACACCATATATTTT
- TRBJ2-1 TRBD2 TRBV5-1 CASSPLAGEYNEQFF TGCGCCAGCAGCCCCCTAGCGGGAGAGTACAATGAGCAGTTCTTC
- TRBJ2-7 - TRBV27 CASRPRDFSYEQYF TGTGCCAGCAGACCAAGGGACTTCTCCTACGAGCAGTACTTC
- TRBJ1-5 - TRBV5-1 CASSPGVREDNQPQHF TGCGCCAGCAGCCCTGGGGTCCGGGAGGACAATCAGCCCCAGCATTTT
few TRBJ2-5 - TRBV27 CASGFKETQYF TGTGCCAGCGGGTTCAAAGAGACCCAGTACTTC
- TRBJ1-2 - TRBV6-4 CASSDSRFEGLSGYTF TGTGCCAGCAGTGACTCGAGGTTCGAGGGCCTTTCAGGCTACACCTTC
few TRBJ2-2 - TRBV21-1 CASSKITGELFF TGTGCCAGCAGCAAAATCACCGGGGAGCTGTTTTTT
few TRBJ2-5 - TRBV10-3 CAISESKSTGETQYF TGTGCCATCAGTGAGTCGAAGAGTACAGGCGAGACCCAGTACTTC
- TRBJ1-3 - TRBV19 CASSIDINKGDTIYF TGTGCCAGTAGTATAGATATCAACAAAGGAGACACCATATATTTT
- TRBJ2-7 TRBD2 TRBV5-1 CASSWTSGPYEQYF TGCGCCAGCAGCTGGACTAGCGGTCCCTACGAGCAGTACTTC
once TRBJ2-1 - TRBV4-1 CASSQEKRRYNEQFF TGCGCCAGCAGCCAAGAAAAGCGCAGGTACAATGAGCAGTTCTTC